This record looks at one T cell receptor (beta chain) sequence and its context. The data originate from a study of T cells in Graves' hyperthyroidism and ophthalmopathy. It was RNA transcripts that yielded the amplified TCR beta CDR3 regions. RT-PCR in the first round (using the HTBI primer set) targeted the TCR CDR3. Each CDR3 protein gets one entry after TCRdb re-called the multiplex PCR reads with MiXCR. This repertoire shows about 560,000 distinct CDR3 sequences, approximately 15% found once; its top ten account for approximately 14%. Germline V CDR1 and CDR2: KGHSY, FQNENV. The CDR3 has 15 residues. Trimming cost V 6 bases and J 0 bases; bases outside gene matches: 5.

This chain joins TRBV16 and TRBJ1-5; 7 bases align to TRBD1. This sequence was found in a woman aged 40 to 50 with Graves' hyperthyroidism. The specimen sequenced was blood. CDR3 sequence: CASSPNRGSNQPQHF. CDR3 coding DNA: TGTGCCAGCAGTCCCAACAGGGGTAGCAATCAGCCCCAGCATTTT.